The sequence of this TCR beta chain was determined in a study of blood T cell repertoires in COVID-19. Study summary: The study drew acute and convalescent COVID-19 samples from the United States, Italy and Spain. Sample material is recorded as cDNA or gDNA derived from T cells, B-cell-depleted T cells, or PBMCs.

In germline, CDR1 is SNHLY, CDR2 FYNNEI. CDR3 length: 15 amino acids. V was clipped by 7 bases and J by 0 bases, with 15 bases between them. Authors' data handling: Nucleated cell number was recorded as an estimate derived from reference gene primer amplification. Method: immunoSEQ multiplex PCR; TCRdb's copy keeps in-frame clones and lacks some. V and J calls and clone size are copied from that table; D and trimming were computed from the DNA. This table has approximately 270,000 clones, approximately 85% appearing once. This clonotype was obtained from a woman in her seventies with acute or convalescent COVID-19. Sequencing was done on a sample of peripheral blood. V and J are TRBV2 and TRBJ1-1; a weak D match, TRBD1 (6 bases). The CDR3 loop reads CASTFRQELNTEAFF. CDR3 nucleotide sequence: TGTGCCAGCACCTTCAGACAGGAGCTGAACACTGAAGCTTTCTTT.